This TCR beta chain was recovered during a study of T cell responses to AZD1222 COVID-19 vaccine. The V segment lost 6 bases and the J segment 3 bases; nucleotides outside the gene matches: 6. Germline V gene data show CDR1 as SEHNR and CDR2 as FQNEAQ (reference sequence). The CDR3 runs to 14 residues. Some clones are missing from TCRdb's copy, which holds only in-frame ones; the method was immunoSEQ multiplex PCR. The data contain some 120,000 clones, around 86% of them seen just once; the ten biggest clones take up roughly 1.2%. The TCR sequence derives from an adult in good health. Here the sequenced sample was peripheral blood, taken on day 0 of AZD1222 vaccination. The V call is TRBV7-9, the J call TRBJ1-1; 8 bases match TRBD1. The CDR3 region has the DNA TGTGCCAGCAGTTCCGGACAGGGCTACACTGAAGCTTTCTTT. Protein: CASSSGQGYTEAFF. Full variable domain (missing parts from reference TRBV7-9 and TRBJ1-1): DTGVSQNPRHKITKRGQNVTFRCDPISEHNRLYWYRQTLGQGPEFLTYFQNEAQLEKSRLLSDRFSAERPKGSFSTLEIQRTEQGDSAMYLCASSSGQGYTEAFFGQGTRLTVV.